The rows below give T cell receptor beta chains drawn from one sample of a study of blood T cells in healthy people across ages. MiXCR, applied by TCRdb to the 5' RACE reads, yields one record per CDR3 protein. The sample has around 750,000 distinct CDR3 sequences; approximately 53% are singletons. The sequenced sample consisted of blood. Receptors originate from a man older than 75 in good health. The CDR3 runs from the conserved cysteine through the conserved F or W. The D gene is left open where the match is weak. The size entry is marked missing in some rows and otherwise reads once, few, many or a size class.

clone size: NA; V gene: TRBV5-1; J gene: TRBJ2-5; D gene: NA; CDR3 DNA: TGCGCCAGCTCCTACCCGGGGATGGAGACCCAGTACTTC; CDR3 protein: CASSYPGMETQYF
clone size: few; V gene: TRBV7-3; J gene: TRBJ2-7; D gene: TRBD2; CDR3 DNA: TGTGCCAGCAGCTTAGCGGGAGGGAGCTACAATGAGCAGTACTTC; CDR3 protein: CASSLAGGSYNEQYF
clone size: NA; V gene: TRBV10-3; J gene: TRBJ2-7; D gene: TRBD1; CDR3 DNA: TGTGCCATCGGGGGGGACAGGGACCCCTCCTACGAGCAGTACTTC; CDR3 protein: CAIGGDRDPSYEQYF
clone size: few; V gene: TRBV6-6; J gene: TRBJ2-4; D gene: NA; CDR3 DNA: TGTGCCAGCAGCTTAGGGGATCAGCAGTACTTC; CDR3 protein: CASSLGDQQYF
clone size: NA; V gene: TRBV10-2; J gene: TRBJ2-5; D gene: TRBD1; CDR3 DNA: TGCGCCAGCAGTGAGAGGGGACAGGGGGCGAGAGAGCAGTACTTC; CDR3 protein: CASSERGQGAREQYF
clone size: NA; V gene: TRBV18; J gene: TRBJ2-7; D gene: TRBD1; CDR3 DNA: TGTGCCAGCTCACCACCCGGACAGGGTAGCTCGTACGAGCAGTACTTC; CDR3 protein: CASSPPGQGSSYEQYF
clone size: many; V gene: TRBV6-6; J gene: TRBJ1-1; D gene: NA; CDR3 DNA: TGTGCCAGCAGCCTGGTAGGAGGGAACACTGAAGCTTTCTTT; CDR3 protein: CASSLVGGNTEAFF
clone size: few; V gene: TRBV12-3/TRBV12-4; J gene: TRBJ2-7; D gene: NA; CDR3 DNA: TGTGCCAGCAGTTGGGGCGATGGCGGCTACGAGCAGTACTTC; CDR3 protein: CASSWGDGGYEQYF
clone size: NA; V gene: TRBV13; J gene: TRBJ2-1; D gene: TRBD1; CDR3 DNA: TGTGCCAGCAGCTTCTACCGGGACAGGAGGGATAGTGAGCAGTTCTTC; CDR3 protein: CASSFYRDRRDSEQFF
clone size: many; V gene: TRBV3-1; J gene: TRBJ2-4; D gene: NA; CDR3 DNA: TGTGCCAGCAGCCTCTCCCAAGGTCATTCTCAGTACTTC; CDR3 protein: CASSLSQGHSQYF
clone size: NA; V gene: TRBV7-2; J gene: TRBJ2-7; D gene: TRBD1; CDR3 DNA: TGTGCCAGCAGCTCATCATTCGCGACAGGGCGGGAGCAGTACTTC; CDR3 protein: CASSSSFATGREQYF
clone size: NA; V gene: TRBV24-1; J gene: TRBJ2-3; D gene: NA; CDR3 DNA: TGTGCCACCAGTGATTTTAGGCCGACTTCAGATACGCAGTATTTT; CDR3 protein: CATSDFRPTSDTQYF
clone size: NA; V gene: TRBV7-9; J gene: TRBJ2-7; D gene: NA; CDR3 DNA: TGTGCCAGCAGCTTAGCGGTAGCCTACGAGCAGTACTTC; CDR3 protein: CASSLAVAYEQYF
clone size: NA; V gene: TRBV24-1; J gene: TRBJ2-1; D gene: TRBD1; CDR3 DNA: TGTGCCACCAAGGGGACAGGGGAGTACAATGAGCAGTTCTTC; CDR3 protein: CATKGTGEYNEQFF
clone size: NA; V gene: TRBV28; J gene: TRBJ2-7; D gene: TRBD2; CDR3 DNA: TGTGCCAGCAGTTCCTATACCGGGACTAGCGGGAGGCACTACGAGCAGTACTTC; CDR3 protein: CASSSYTGTSGRHYEQYF
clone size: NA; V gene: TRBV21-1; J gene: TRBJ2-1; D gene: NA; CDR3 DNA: TGTGCCAGCAGCAATAGGCGGGAGGAGCAGTTCTTC; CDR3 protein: CASSNRREEQFF
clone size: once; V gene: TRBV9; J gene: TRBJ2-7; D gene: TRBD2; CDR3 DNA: TGTGCCAGCAGCGTAGAAGCGGGAGGGCCCTACGAGCAGTACTTC; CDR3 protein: CASSVEAGGPYEQYF
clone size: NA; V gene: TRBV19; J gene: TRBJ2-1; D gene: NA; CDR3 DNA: TGTGCCACCACGGGGCTGAATGAGCAGTTCTTC; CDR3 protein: CATTGLNEQFF
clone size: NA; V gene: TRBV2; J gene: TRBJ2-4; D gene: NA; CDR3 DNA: TGTGCCAGCAACCCCACAGGGGCCAAAAACATTCAGTACTTC; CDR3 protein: CASNPTGAKNIQYF
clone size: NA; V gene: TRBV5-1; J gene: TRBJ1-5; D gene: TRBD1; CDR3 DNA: TGCGCCAGCAGGCCCGGGACAGGGGCTTTTAGCAATCAGCCCCAGCATTTT; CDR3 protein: CASRPGTGAFSNQPQHF
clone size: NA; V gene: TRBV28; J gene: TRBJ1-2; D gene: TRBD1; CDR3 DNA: TGTGCCAGCAGTTGGACAGGGGGCGGGTATGGCTACACCTTC; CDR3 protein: CASSWTGGGYGYTF
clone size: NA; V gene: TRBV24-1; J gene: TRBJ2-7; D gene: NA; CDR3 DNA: TGTGCCACCAGTGCCGGGGCCCTGGGGGGCGCATCCTACGAGCAGTACTTC; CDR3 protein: CATSAGALGGASYEQYF
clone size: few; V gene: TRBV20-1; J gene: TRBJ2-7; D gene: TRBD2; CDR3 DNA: TGCAGTGCTAGAGATTCGAGCGGGAGGGCCCTCTACGAGCAGTACTTC; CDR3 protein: CSARDSSGRALYEQYF
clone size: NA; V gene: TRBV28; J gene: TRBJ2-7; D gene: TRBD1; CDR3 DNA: TGTGCCAGCAGTCCCGGGACAGGCCACTCCTACGAGCAGTACTTC; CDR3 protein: CASSPGTGHSYEQYF
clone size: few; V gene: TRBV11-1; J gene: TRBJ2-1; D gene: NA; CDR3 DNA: TGTGCCAGCAGCTTAGTTACAGCGTCTGAGCAGTTCTTC; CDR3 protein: CASSLVTASEQFF
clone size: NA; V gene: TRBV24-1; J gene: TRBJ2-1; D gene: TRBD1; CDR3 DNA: TGTGCCACCAGTGATTCCGGGACAGGGAGTGGTGGGCAGTTCTTC; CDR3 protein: CATSDSGTGSGGQFF
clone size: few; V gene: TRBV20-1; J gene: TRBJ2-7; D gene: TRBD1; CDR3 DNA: TGCAGTGCTAGAGACGTCGGGACAGGGGGAAGCTCCTACGAGCAGTACTTC; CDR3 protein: CSARDVGTGGSSYEQYF
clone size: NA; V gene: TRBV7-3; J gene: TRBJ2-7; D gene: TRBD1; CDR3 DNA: TGTGCCAGCAGCTTGACGTCCGGGACAGGGTCCGACGAGCAGTACTTC; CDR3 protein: CASSLTSGTGSDEQYF
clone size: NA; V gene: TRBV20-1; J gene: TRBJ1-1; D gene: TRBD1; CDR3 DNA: TGCAGTGCTAGAGAGGACAGGGTGGGTTACAACACTGAAGCTTTCTTT; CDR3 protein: CSAREDRVGYNTEAFF
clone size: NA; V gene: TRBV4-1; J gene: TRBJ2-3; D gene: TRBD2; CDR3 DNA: TGCGCCAGCAGCAGTCGGGAGGGCCGGGTGGTAAGATACGCGTATTTT; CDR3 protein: CASSSREGRVVRYAYF